The 15 T cell receptor beta chains below come from one sample, sequenced in a study of T-cell memory formation after mild COVID-19. TCRdb reprocessed the 5' RACE reads via MiXCR and lists one record per CDR3 protein. The sample lists 470,000 or so distinct CDR3 sequences, about a sixth occurring once. The specimen sequenced was PBMCs or a T cell subset sorted from them (not recorded which). These receptor sequences come from a man aged 18 to 35 who had mild COVID-19 (a few samples of this study predate the infection). Cell type and time point are not known.

The CDR3 sequence is CSASNQQTNYGYTF. The CDR3 DNA is TGCAGTGCTAGCAATCAACAGACTAACTATGGCTACACCTTC. J is TRBJ1-2 and V is TRBV20-1; D is undetermined. The CDR3 totals 14 residues. Germline assignment: CDR1 DFQATT and CDR2 SNEGSKA (reference sequence). The ends were cut back, 3 bases at V and 0 bases at J, with 11 bases in the middle.

This clonotype came up a few times. The V gene is TRBV20-1, the J gene TRBJ2-7; D call uncertain. CDR1 and CDR2 (germline): DFQATT, SNEGSKA (reference sequence). V lost 0 bases, J lost 4 bases, and 10 bases lay in between. The CDR3 has 13 residues. In DNA, the CDR3 is TGCAGTGCTAGAGAGCCGAGCAGGTACGAGCAGTACGTC. Protein sequence: CSAREPSRYEQYV.

The gene calls are TRBV20-1 and TRBJ2-7, with 7 bases fitting TRBD1. The CDR3 extends over 15 amino acids. Unmatched junction bases numbered 12, after V lost 3 bases and J lost 4 bases. From germline, CDR1 is DFQATT and CDR2 SNEGSKA (reference sequence). Here the CDR3 DNA reads TGCAGTGCTAGGGGGTCCTCGACAGGGTTGTACGAGCAGTACTTC. As protein: CSARGSSTGLYEQYF.

This chain connects TRBV20-1 to TRBJ2-3, with a tentative D call TRBD2 (5 bases). The V end was cut by 5 bases, the J end by 6 bases, with 12 bases between. This CDR3 has 12 residues. Germline CDR1 is DFQATT and CDR2 is SNEGSKA (reference sequence). For the CDR3, the DNA is TGCAGTGCTGCGGAGGATTTGGATACGCAGTATTTT. Protein sequence: CSAAEDLDTQYF.

This clonotype was counted a few times. The chain carries TRBV5-1 and TRBJ2-5, with D unresolved. The CDR3 contains 13 residues. The V end lost 4 bases, the J end lost 3 bases, and 10 bases lay between the germline ends. The germline V gene has CDR1 SGHRS and CDR2 YFSETQ. This CDR3 is CASSAAEEETQYF. In DNA, the CDR3 is TGCGCCAGCAGCGCGGCCGAGGAAGAGACCCAGTACTTC.

The sample holds a few counts of this clonotype. This chain connects TRBV10-2 to TRBJ1-6; D gene unclear. The CDR3 runs to 15 residues. Germline assignment: CDR1 WSHSY and CDR2 SAAADI. Trimming removed 3 bases at V and 6 bases at J, with 12 bases between. In nucleotides, the CDR3 is TGCGCCAGCAGTGAATTAGACGGGGTTAATTCACCCCTCCACTTT. Translating gives CASSELDGVNSPLHF.

The chain links TRBV3-1 to TRBJ1-1, with D perhaps matching TRBD1 (5 bases). Trimming left V 0 bases short and J 1 base short, with 9 bases between. The germline CDR1 and CDR2 sequences are LGHDT and YNNKEL (reference sequence). The CDR3 covers 15 residues. CDR3: CASSQDPGGNTEAFF. DNA of the CDR3: TGTGCCAGCAGCCAAGATCCGGGGGGGAACACTGAAGCTTTCTTT.

This clonotype was observed a few times. The gene calls are TRBV7-3 and TRBJ2-1, with TRBD1 matching over 9 bases. The CDR3 is 15 amino acids. Germline CDR1 is SGHTA and CDR2 is FQGTGA. The trim removed 3 bases at V and 8 bases at J, leaving 8 bases unmatched. The CDR3 spells CASSFSGTGTYEQFF. CDR3 nucleotides: TGTGCCAGCAGCTTTTCCGGGACAGGGACGTATGAGCAGTTCTTC.

V is TRBV6-5 and J is TRBJ2-4; 12 nucleotides match TRBD1. Germline V gives CDR1 MNHEY, CDR2 SVGAGI. The CDR3 length is 12 residues. V lost 6 bases to trimming and J lost 12 bases; unmatched junction nucleotides: 3. CDR3 sequence: CASREGQGAQYF. The CDR3 bases are TGTGCCAGCAGGGAGGGACAGGGGGCTCAGTACTTC.

A few counts support this clonotype. This chain connects TRBV12-3 or TRBV12-4 to TRBJ1-2, with a tentative D call TRBD1 (5 bases). CDR3 length: 15 residues. Trimming took off 5 bases at V and 3 bases at J, with 16 bases between the two ends. The CDR3 bases are TGTGCCAGCAGTCCTACCTATACAGGCGACTATGGCTACACCTTC. The encoded protein is CASSPTYTGDYGYTF.

The chain links TRBV28 to TRBJ2-3; possible D gene TRBD2, 6 bases. CDR1 is MDHEN, CDR2 SYDVKM, per germline. Deletions cut 3 bases from V and 3 bases from J, with 10 bases between. This CDR3 is built from 14 residues. Written as DNA, the CDR3 is TGTGCCAGCAGTTTGGGACTTCATACAGATACGCAGTATTTT. This encodes CASSLGLHTDTQYF.

This chain joins TRBV5-4 and TRBJ2-1, with 9 bases matching TRBD2. Germline CDR1 is SGHNT and CDR2 is YYREEE (reference sequence). V shed 5 bases and J 9 bases; nucleotides not matched to a gene: 15. The CDR3 consists of 16 residues. The DNA of the CDR3 is TGTGCCAGCAGTGCGGGCGCGGCTAGCGGGGCCGGTGAGCAGTTCTTC. It specifies CASSAGAASGAGEQFF.

This clonotype was counted between two and nine times. The rearrangement joins TRBV4-1 to TRBJ1-1; D possibly corresponds to TRBD1 (6 bases). CDR1 and CDR2 (germline): MGHRA, YSYEKL. The CDR3 totals 18 residues. Trimming stripped 1 base from V and 5 bases from J, with 23 bases between. The CDR3 region is CASSQGRDKMWEGTEAFF. The CDR3 DNA sequence: TGCGCCAGCAGCCAAGGCCGGGACAAGATGTGGGAAGGAACTGAAGCTTTCTTT.

V and J are TRBV4-3 and TRBJ1-5; the D gene is possibly TRBD1 (5 bases). The CDR3 contains 15 residues. The germline V gene encodes CDR1 LGHNA and CDR2 YSLEER. The V end lost 1 base, the J end lost 5 bases, and 12 bases lay between the germline ends. The chain's CDR3 is CASSQGLVGDQPQHF. CDR3 coding DNA: TGCGCCAGCAGCCAAGGTCTGGTAGGGGATCAGCCCCAGCATTTT.

This chain connects TRBV9 to TRBJ2-7, with unresolved D. Germline V gives CDR1 SGDLS, CDR2 YYNGEE. The CDR3 sequence is 17 residues long. With 3 bases removed from V and 5 bases from J, the gap between germline ends came to 24 bases. In nucleotides, the CDR3 is TGTGCCAGCAGCGCCGATCCCGTTCGACCCCAACCCAACGAGCAGTACTTC. Its translation: CASSADPVRPQPNEQYF.